This T cell receptor (beta chain) was recorded in a study of ipilimumab plus nivolumab after autologous stem cell transplantation. CDR1 SGHDT and CDR2 YYEEEE come from the germline V gene. The CDR3 has 16 residues. V was pared by 4 bases and J by 4 bases, with 18 bases between. Repertoires were generated with immunoSEQ multiplex PCR, while TCRdb's copy carries only in-frame clones and drops some. The sample gives about 16,000 clones, 80% to 85% of which show up once; under 25% is in the top ten. This specimen was PBMCs, taken in a trial of ipilimumab plus nivolumab as post-transplant consolidation. The J gene is TRBJ1-3, the V gene TRBV5-6, with D uncertain. The receptor's source is a male donor with diffuse large B-cell lymphoma. The CDR3 sequence: CASSRSGTTFGNTIYF. DNA for the CDR3: TGTGCCAGCAGCAGATCCGGTACCACCTTCGGAAACACCATATATTTT.